The 20 T cell receptor beta chains reported below all come from one sample, sequenced in a study of cytomegalovirus exposure and HLA in healthy donors. PCR used 60 Vbeta primers and 13 Jbeta primers. Data came from immunoSEQ multiplex PCR; TCRdb stores just in-frame clones and leaves some out. The sample yields approximately 160,000 clones, around 68% seen once. The material sequenced was PBMCs. The receptors originated from a man between 50 and 59 years old in good health and CMV-seronegative.

This chain uses TRBV7-9 with TRBJ2-1; TRBD1 might be the D (6 bases). The CDR3 covers 17 residues. CDR1 is SEHNR, CDR2 FQNEAQ, per germline (reference sequence). V gave up 7 bases and J gave up 3 bases, with 22 bases separating them. The CDR3 DNA follows: TGTGCCAGCATTAAACTCGTCTCAGGGGCTGGCTACAATGAGCAGTTCTTC. Protein product: CASIKLVSGAGYNEQFF.

V usage is TRBV6-5 and J usage is TRBJ2-7, with D possibly matching TRBD1 (6 bases). V was cut by 6 bases and J by 7 bases, with 19 bases left in between. Germline V CDR1 and CDR2: MNHEY, SVGAGI. The CDR3 loop spans 14 amino acids. The CDR3: CASRSGTPSGEQYF. The DNA of the CDR3 is TGTGCCAGCAGGTCCGGGACACCCAGTGGGGAGCAGTACTTC.

The genes are TRBV11-2 and TRBJ1-2; 7 positions agree with TRBD1. J lost 5 bases, V lost 4 bases, and 7 bases had no gene match. The V gene's germline CDR1 is SGHAT and CDR2 FQNNGV. CDR3 length: 14 residues. The CDR3 DNA is TGTGCCAGCAGCTCCGACAGGGCTGGATATGGCTACACCTTC. Its protein product is CASSSDRAGYGYTF.

The genes are TRBV19 and TRBJ1-6; 8 bases agree with TRBD1. After removal of 6 bases from V and 10 bases from J, the junction contained 17 bases not matched to a gene. This CDR3 spans 17 amino acids. Germline assignment: CDR1 LNHDA and CDR2 SQIVND (reference sequence). For the CDR3, the DNA is TGTGCCAGTAGGGACCTCTTAGTGGGGACAGGAGGATCACCCCTCCACTTT. Translation gives CASRDLLVGTGGSPLHF.

The chain has TRBV28 and TRBJ1-6; D possibly corresponds to TRBD1 (6 bases). Trimming left V 6 bases short and J 0 bases short, with 18 bases between. This CDR3 region has 18 residues. Germline loops: CDR1 MDHEN, CDR2 SYDVKM. CDR3 in DNA: TGTGCCAGCAGCATAACAGGGCCGCTAAGCTCCTATAATTCACCCCTCCACTTT. Protein product: CASSITGPLSSYNSPLHF.

This chain connects TRBV5-8 to TRBJ1-4; unclear D gene. The germline gives CDR1 SGHTS, CDR2 YDEGEE. V was clipped by 0 bases and J by 2 bases, with 8 bases between them. This CDR3 has 15 residues. CDR3 amino acids: CASSLGGRTNEKLFF. DNA of the CDR3: TGTGCCAGCAGCTTGGGAGGCCGGACTAATGAAAAACTGTTTTTT.

The chain couples TRBV4-1 to TRBJ2-5; the D is unclear. Germline loops: CDR1 MGHRA, CDR2 YSYEKL. The CDR3 is 14 amino acids. Trimming stripped 4 bases from V and 2 bases from J, with 11 bases between. The CDR3 region has the DNA TGCGCCAGCAGCCTCCCAGGTTTACAAGAGACCCAGTACTTC. Translation: CASSLPGLQETQYF.

J is TRBJ1-5 and V is TRBV19; D may be TRBD1 (6 bases). V dropped 7 bases and J dropped 4 bases, with 17 bases sitting between them. The CDR3 loop spans 15 amino acids. Germline V gives CDR1 LNHDA, CDR2 SQIVND (reference sequence). The CDR3 DNA follows: TGTGCCAGTACCGAGAGGACAGCGATAAATCAGCCCCAGCATTTT. Protein sequence: CASTERTAINQPQHF.

The chain uses TRBV4-1 and TRBJ1-6; 7 positions match TRBD1. V was pared by 1 base and J by 7 bases, with 16 bases of the junction left unmatched. CDR3 length equals 19 residues. Per germline, CDR1 MGHRA and CDR2 YSYEKL. CDR3 DNA: TGCGCCAGCAGCCAAGCCCATATAGGGGGAGGAGGGGGCAATTCACCCCTCCACTTT. Translated, it gives CASSQAHIGGGGGNSPLHF.

The J gene is TRBJ1-1, the V gene TRBV7-9; 9 positions match TRBD1. Germline values: CDR1 SEHNR, CDR2 FQNEAQ (reference sequence). Trimming cost V 1 base and J 7 bases; bases outside gene matches: 10. The CDR3 spans 16 residues. CDR3 bases: TGTGCCAGCAGCTTAGGAGGGACAGGGCCCCGGGGTGAAGCTTTCTTT. Its protein product is CASSLGGTGPRGEAFF.

V and J are TRBV28 and TRBJ2-7; 8 bases agree with TRBD2. V shed 2 bases, J shed 5 bases, and the junction held 5 bases outside the gene matches. Per germline, CDR1 MDHEN and CDR2 SYDVKM. The CDR3 is 14 amino acids. The CDR3 spells CASSLPGLADEQYF. For the CDR3, the DNA is TGTGCCAGCAGTTTACCAGGACTAGCAGACGAGCAGTACTTC.

The chain couples TRBV29-1 to TRBJ2-5; D possibly corresponds to TRBD2 (5 bases). Trimming removed 5 bases from V and 1 base from J, with 8 bases in between. Germline-derived CDR1 and CDR2 are SQVTM and ANQGSEA. The CDR3 has 12 residues. CDR3 in amino acids: CSVRELQETQYF. CDR3 sequence (DNA): TGCAGCGTTCGGGAACTCCAAGAGACCCAGTACTTC.

The rearrangement joins TRBV11-2 to TRBJ2-7; TRBD1 is a possible D gene (5 bases). V shed 2 bases and J shed 2 bases, with 10 bases lying between them. Germline V lookup: CDR1 SGHAT, CDR2 FQNNGV. CDR3 length: 14 amino acids. The CDR3 nucleotides are TGTGCCAGCAGCTTAAACAGGAAAGCCTACGAGCAGTACTTC. Amino acids: CASSLNRKAYEQYF.

Only a few counts were recorded for this clone. The chain employs TRBV6-1 and TRBJ1-1, with 9 bases that match TRBD1. Losses at the gene ends were 6 bases for V and 7 bases for J; bases not matched to a gene: 12. The CDR3 length is 15 residues. Germline lookup yields CDR1 MNHNS and CDR2 SASEGT. In DNA form, the CDR3 reads TGTGCCAGCAGAGTCGAAACAGGGGGCAGGCGTGAAGCTTTCTTT. It is translated as CASRVETGGRREAFF.

CDR3 DNA sequence: TGTGCCAGCAGCTCCGACAGTTTCAATCAGCCCCAGCATTTT. Protein: CASSSDSFNQPQHF. The V gene is TRBV7-2, the J gene TRBJ1-5, with D perhaps matching TRBD1 (5 bases). CDR1 and CDR2 (germline): SGHTA, FQGNSA. CDR3 length: 14 amino acids. V lost 4 bases and J lost 3, with 10 bases in between.

This clone was found once. This chain's CDR3 is CASGYSPDGKPIVQPQHF. CDR3 in DNA: TGTGCTAGTGGTTACTCCCCGGACGGGAAACCAATCGTTCAGCCCCAGCATTTT. The J gene is TRBJ1-5, the V gene TRBV12-5; no reliable D call. Looked up from germline, CDR1 is LGHNT and CDR2 is FRNRAP. The CDR3 has 18 amino acids. Trimming removed 4 bases at V and 6 bases at J, with 25 bases between.

The chain couples TRBV9 to TRBJ2-7; 10 bases fit TRBD1. The CDR3 extends over 15 amino acids. With V trimmed by 4 bases and J by 2 bases, 6 bases remained unmatched. Germline CDR1 reads SGDLS; CDR2 reads YYNGEE. CDR3 loop: CASSSRTGGAYEQYF. The CDR3 DNA reads TGTGCCAGCAGCTCCCGGACAGGGGGAGCCTACGAGCAGTACTTC.

The V gene is TRBV5-1, the J gene TRBJ2-2; 11 bases agree with TRBD2. This CDR3 contains 17 residues. V lost 3 bases, J lost 4 bases, and 8 bases stayed unmatched. Germline V gene data show CDR1 as SGHRS and CDR2 as YFSETQ. The DNA of the CDR3 is TGCGCCAGCAGCTCCCCTAGCGGGGGGCGAACCACCGGGGAGCTGTTTTTT. Translating gives CASSSPSGGRTTGELFF.

The rearrangement uses TRBV5-4 and TRBJ2-2; 12 nucleotides agree with TRBD1. Per the germline V gene, CDR1 is SGHNT and CDR2 is YYREEE (reference sequence). The CDR3 length is 15 residues. Here the CDR3 DNA reads TGTGCGGGAGGGACAGGGGGCGCGAACACCGGGGAGCTGTTTTTT. It is translated as CAGGTGGANTGELFF.

V gene TRBV27 combines with J gene TRBJ2-2, with TRBD2 matching over 11 bases. This CDR3 spans 17 amino acids. Germline loops: CDR1 MNHEY, CDR2 SMNVEV (reference sequence). Trimming removed 6 bases from V and 2 bases from J; junction bases left unmatched: 8. The CDR3 nucleotides are TGTGCCAGCAGGGCCCCTAGCGGGGGGACTAACACCGGGGAGCTGTTTTTT. Translating gives CASRAPSGGTNTGELFF.